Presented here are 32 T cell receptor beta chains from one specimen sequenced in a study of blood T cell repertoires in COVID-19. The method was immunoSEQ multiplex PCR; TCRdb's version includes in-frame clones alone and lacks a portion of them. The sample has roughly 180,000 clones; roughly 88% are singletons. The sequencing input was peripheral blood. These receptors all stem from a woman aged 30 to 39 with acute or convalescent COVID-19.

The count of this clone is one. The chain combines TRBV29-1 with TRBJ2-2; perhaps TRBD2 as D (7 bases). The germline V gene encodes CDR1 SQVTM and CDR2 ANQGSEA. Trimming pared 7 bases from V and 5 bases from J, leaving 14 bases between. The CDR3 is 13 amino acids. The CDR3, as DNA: TGCAGCGGCGGGGGCCACGCGACCGGGGAGCTGTTTTTT. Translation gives CSGGGHATGELFF.

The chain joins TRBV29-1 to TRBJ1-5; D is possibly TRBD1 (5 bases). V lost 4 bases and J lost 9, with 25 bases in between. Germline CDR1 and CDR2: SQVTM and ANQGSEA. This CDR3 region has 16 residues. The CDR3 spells CSVAPLRDGGIGPQHF. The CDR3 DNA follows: TGCAGCGTTGCACCTCTCCGGGACGGGGGTATAGGGCCCCAGCATTTT. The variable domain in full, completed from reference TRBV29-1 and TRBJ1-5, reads SAVISQKPSRDICQRGTSLTIQCQVDSQVTMMFWYRQQPGQSLTLIATANQGSEATYESGFVIDKFPISRPNLTFSTLTVSNMSPEDSSIYLCSVAPLRDGGIGPQHFGDGTRLSIL.

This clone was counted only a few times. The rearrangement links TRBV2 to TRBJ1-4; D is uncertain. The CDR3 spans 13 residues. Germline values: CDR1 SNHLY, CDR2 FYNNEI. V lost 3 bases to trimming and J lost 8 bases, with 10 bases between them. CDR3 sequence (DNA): TGTGCCAGCAGTGAGCCAGGCTGGGAAAAACTGTTTTTT. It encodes CASSEPGWEKLFF.

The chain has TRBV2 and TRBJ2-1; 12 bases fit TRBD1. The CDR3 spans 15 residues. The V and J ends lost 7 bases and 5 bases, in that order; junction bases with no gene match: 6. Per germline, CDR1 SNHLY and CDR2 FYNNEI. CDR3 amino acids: CASMGDRGPNNEQFF. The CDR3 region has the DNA TGTGCCAGCATGGGGGACAGGGGGCCGAACAATGAGCAGTTCTTC. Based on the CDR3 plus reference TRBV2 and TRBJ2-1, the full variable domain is EPEVTQTPSHQVTQMGQEVILRCVPISNHLYFYWYRQILGQKVEFLVSFYNNEISEKSEIFDDQFSVERPDGSNFTLKIRSTKLEDSAMYFCASMGDRGPNNEQFFGPGTRLTVL.

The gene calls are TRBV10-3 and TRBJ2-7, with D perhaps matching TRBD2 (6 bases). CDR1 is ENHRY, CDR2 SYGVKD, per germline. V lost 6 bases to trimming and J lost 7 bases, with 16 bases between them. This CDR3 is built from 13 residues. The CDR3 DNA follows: TGTGCCATCAGACAGAGCCCCGCGGGGGAGCAGTACTTC. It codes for CAIRQSPAGEQYF.

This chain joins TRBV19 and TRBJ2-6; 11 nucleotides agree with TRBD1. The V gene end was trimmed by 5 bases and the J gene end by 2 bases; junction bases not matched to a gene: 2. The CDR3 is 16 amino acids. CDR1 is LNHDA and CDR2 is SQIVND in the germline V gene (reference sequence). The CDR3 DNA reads TGTGCCAGTAGTTCGGGACAGGGGGCTGGGGCCAACGTCCTGACTTTC. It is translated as CASSSGQGAGANVLTF. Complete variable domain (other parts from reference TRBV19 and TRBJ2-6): DGGITQSPKYLFRKEGQNVTLSCEQNLNHDAMYWYRQDPGQGLRLIYYSQIVNDFQKGDIAEGYSVSREKKESFPLTVTSAQKNPTAFYLCASSSGQGAGANVLTFGAGSRLTVL.

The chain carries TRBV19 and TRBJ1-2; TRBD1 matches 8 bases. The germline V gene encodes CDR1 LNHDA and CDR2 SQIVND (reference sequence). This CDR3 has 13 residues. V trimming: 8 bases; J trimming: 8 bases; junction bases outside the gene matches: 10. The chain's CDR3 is CASARDRRRGYTF. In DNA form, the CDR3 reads TGTGCCAGTGCCCGGGACAGGCGTCGGGGCTACACCTTC.

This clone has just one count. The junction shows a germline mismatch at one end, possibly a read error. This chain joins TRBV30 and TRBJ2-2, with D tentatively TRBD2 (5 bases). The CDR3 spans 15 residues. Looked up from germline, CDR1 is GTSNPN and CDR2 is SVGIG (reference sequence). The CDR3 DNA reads TGTGCCTGGAGTCGGGGAGACCCCAACAGCGGGGAGCTGTTTTTT. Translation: CAWSRGDPNSGELFF.

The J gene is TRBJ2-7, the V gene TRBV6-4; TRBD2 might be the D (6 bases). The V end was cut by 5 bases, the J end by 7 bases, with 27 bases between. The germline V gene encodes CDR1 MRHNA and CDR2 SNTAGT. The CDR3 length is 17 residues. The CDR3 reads CASSRGIRDWAGGEQYF. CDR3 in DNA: TGTGCCAGCAGTCGGGGCATCCGGGACTGGGCTGGGGGGGAGCAGTACTTC.

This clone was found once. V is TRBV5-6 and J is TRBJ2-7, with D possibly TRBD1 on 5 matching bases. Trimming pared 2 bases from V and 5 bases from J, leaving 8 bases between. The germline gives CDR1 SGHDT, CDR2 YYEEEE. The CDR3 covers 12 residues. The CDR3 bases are TGTGCCAGCAGCTTTGGCAGGGACGAGCAGTACTTC. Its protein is CASSFGRDEQYF.

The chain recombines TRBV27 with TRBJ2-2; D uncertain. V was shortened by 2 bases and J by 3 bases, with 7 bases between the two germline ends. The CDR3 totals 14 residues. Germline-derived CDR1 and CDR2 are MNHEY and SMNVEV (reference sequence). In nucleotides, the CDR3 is TGTGCCAGCAGTTTAAACAGATACACCGGGGAGCTGTTTTTT. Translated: CASSLNRYTGELFF.

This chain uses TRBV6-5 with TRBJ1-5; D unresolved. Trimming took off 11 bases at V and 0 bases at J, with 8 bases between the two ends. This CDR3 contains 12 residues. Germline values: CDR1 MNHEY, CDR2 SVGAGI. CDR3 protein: CASGISNQPQHF. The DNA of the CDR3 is TGTGCCTCGGGGATTAGCAATCAGCCCCAGCATTTT.

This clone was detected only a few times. The CDR3 here is CASSSNRVSYEQYF. The CDR3, as DNA: TGTGCCAGCAGCTCCAACCGGGTTTCCTACGAGCAGTACTTC. The chain uses TRBV7-2 and TRBJ2-7; D remains unclear. CDR3 length equals 14 residues. CDR1 and CDR2 from the germline V gene are SGHTA and FQGNSA. Deletions cut 4 bases from V and 1 base from J, with 11 bases between.

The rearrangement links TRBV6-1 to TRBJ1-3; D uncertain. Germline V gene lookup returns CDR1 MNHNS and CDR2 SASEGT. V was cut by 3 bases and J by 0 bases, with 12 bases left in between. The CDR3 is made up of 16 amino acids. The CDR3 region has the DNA TGTGCCAGCAGTGACTTTGCCAGCGCCTCTGGAAACACCATATATTTT. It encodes CASSDFASASGNTIYF.

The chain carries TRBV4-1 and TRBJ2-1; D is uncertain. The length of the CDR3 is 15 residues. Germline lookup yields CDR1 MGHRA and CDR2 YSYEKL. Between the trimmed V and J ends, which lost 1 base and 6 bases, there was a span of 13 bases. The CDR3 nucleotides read TGCGCCAGCAGCCAAGCCCCTAGTAGGCCCAATGAGCAGTTCTTC. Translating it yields CASSQAPSRPNEQFF.

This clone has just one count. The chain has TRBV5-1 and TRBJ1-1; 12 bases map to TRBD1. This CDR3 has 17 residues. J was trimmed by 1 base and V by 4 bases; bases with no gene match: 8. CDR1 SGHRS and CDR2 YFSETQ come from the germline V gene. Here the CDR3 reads CASSRAGTGGANTEAFF. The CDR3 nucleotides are TGCGCCAGCAGCCGCGCAGGGACAGGGGGCGCGAACACTGAAGCTTTCTTT.

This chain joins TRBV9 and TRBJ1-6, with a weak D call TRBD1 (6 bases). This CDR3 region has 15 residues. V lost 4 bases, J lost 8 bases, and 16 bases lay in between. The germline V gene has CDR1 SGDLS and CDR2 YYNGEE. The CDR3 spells CASSPITGRDSPLHF. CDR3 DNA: TGTGCCAGCAGCCCCATCACAGGGAGGGATTCACCCCTCCACTTT. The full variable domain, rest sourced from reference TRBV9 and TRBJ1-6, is DSGVTQTPKHLITATGQRVTLRCSPRSGDLSVYWYQQSLDQGLQFLIQYYNGEERAKGNILERFSAQQFPDLHSELNLSSLELGDSALYFCASSPITGRDSPLHFGNGTRLTVT.

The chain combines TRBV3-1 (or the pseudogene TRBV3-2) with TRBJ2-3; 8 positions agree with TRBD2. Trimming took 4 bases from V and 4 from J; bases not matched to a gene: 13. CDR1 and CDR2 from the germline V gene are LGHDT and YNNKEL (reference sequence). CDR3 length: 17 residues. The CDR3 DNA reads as TGTGCCAGCAGCCCTGCTAACGGGAGGGCTTGGTCAGATACGCAGTATTTT. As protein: CASSPANGRAWSDTQYF.

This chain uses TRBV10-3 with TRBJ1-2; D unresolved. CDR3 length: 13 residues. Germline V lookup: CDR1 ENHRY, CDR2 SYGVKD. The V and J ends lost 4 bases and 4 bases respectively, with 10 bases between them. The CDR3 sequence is CAISGEGTYGYTF. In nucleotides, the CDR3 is TGTGCCATCAGTGGGGAGGGCACCTATGGCTACACCTTC.

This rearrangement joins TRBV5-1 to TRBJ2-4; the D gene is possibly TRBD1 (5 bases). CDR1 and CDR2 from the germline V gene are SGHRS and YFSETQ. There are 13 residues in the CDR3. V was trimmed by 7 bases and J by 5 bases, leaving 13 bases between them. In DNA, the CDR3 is TGCGCCAGCCGTTCCCTGACAGAAAACATTCAGTACTTC. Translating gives CASRSLTENIQYF.

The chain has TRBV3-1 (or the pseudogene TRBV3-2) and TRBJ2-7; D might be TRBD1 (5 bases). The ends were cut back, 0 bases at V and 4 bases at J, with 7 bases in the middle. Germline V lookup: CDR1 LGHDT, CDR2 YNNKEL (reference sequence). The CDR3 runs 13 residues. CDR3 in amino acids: CASSQDSGYEQYF. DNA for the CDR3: TGTGCCAGCAGCCAAGACTCAGGGTACGAGCAGTACTTC.

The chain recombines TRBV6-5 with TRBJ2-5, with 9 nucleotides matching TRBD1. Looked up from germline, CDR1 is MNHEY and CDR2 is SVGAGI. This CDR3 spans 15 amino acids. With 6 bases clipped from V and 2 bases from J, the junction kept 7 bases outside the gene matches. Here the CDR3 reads CASRRTGVGQETQYF. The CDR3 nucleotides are TGTGCCAGCAGAAGGACAGGGGTGGGTCAAGAGACCCAGTACTTC.

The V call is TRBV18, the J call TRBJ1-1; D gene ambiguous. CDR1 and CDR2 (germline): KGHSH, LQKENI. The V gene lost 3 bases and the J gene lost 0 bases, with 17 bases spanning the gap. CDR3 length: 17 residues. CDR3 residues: CASSPSPQDFMNTEAFF. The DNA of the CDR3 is TGTGCCAGCTCACCTTCACCGCAGGACTTCATGAACACTGAAGCTTTCTTT.

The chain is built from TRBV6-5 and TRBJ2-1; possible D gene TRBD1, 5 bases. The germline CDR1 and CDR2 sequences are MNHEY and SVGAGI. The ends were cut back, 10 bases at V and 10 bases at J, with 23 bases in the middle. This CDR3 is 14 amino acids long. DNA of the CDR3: TGTGCCATCGCAATGGGGCTTGTCTTGCAGGAGCAGTTCTTC. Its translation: CAIAMGLVLQEQFF.

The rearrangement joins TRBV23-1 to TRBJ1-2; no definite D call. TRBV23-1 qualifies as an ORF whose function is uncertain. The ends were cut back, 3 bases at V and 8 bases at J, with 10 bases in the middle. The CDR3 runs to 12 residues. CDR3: CASSHPGDGYTF. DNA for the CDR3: TGCGCCAGCAGTCACCCGGGTGACGGCTACACCTTC.

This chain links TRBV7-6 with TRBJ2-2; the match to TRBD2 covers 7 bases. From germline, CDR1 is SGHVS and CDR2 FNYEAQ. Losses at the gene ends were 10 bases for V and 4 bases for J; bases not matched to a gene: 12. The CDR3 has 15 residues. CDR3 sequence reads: CATKVQAGVTGELFF. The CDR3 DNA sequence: TGTGCCACCAAAGTCCAGGCGGGGGTCACCGGGGAGCTGTTTTTT.

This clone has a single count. CDR3 protein: CASSFGGGYGTSGSVLYF. CDR3 bases: TGTGCCAGCAGTTTCGGGGGTGGATACGGGACTAGCGGGAGTGTTCTGTACTTC. This chain links TRBV27 with TRBJ2-7, with 14 positions matching TRBD2. Trimming removed 3 bases from V and 12 bases from J; junction bases left unmatched: 19. The germline V gene has CDR1 MNHEY and CDR2 SMNVEV (reference sequence). The CDR3 totals 18 residues.

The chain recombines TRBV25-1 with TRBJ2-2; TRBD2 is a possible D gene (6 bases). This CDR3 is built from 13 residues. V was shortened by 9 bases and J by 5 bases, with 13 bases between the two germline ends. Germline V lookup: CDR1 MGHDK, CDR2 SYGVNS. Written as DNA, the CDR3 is TGTGCCAGTACAGGACGGGAGACCGGGGAGCTGTTTTTT. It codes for CASTGRETGELFF.

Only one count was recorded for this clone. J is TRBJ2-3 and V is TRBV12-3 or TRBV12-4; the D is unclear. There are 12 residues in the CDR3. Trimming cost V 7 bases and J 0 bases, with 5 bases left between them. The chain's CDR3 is CASTGSTDTQYF. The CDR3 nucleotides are TGTGCCAGCACCGGGAGCACAGATACGCAGTATTTT.

CDR3 coding DNA: TGTGCCAGCAGTTACGGGGACAGGACCCTACAAGAGACCCAGTACTTC. Protein: CASSYGDRTLQETQYF. J is TRBJ2-5 and V is TRBV6-2 or TRBV6-3, with 8 bases that match TRBD1. The CDR3 spans 16 residues. V was clipped by 2 bases and J by 2 bases; unmatched bases: 7. Germline V lookup: CDR1 MNHEY, CDR2 SVGEGT.

CDR3 amino acids: CASSEGGANYGYTF. CDR3 nucleotide sequence: TGTGCCAGCAGTGAAGGGGGGGCTAACTATGGCTACACCTTC. J is TRBJ1-2 and V is TRBV2; D is possibly TRBD1 (5 bases). Germline V gene sequence: CDR1 SNHLY, CDR2 FYNNEI. CDR3 length: 14 residues. The V end lost 1 base, the J end lost 0 bases, and 6 bases lay between the germline ends.

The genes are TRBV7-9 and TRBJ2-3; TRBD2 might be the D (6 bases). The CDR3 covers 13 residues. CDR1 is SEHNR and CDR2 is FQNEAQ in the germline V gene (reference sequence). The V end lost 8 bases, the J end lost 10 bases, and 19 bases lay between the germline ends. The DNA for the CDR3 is TGTGCCAGCGAGGAGGGCCGGGGGTTATCGCAGTATTTT. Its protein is CASEEGRGLSQYF.